This TCR beta chain was retrieved from a study of T cells in Graves' hyperthyroidism and ophthalmopathy (dated by TCRdb to about 2019). Concerning the study at large: Peripheral blood samples were taken at the time of initial diagnosis, prior to any treatment. TCR V-J signatures able to tell the groups apart were searched for in a discovery cohort of more than 90 patients, of whom over 40 had Graves' ophthalmopathy and about 55 had stable Graves' hyperthyroidism. Prospective prediction of ophthalmopathy was tested in an independent validation cohort of 18 to 20 hyperthyroidism patients and 15 to 17 patients who later progressed to ophthalmopathy. For training and testing, the roughly 100 patients in the discovery cohort were randomly divided in a 7:3 ratio. The study also compared thyroid tissue and blood T-cell repertoires from roughly 6 Graves' hyperthyroidism patients. Following sampling, methimazole starting at 30 mg daily was given to hyperthyroidism patients, and high-dose intravenous methylprednisolone was given to ophthalmopathy patients. The paper reports TCR Vbeta CDR3 sequencing of approximately 140 peripheral blood samples: 40 or so ophthalmopathy, approximately 74 hyperthyroidism and around 17 progressor patients.

In the ophthalmopathy patients, disease was moderately to severely active, with a Clinical Activity Score of 3 or more, a NOSPECS grade of 4 or more, and a duration of less than 3 months. Any patient with an uncontrolled infection, another autoimmune disease, pregnancy or lactation was excluded. Diagnoses relied on clinical symptoms, serum thyroxine and TRAb, thyroid ultrasound and orbital computed tomography. PBMCs were isolated from about 9.2 ml of fresh peripheral blood by Ficoll-Paque density gradient centrifugation. Total RNA was extracted with Trizol reagent, and quality was checked on an Agilent 2100 Bioanalyzer. Findings and caveats that apply to the study as a whole: Most expanded thyroid clonotypes (frequency above 0.001) were also detected in blood, suggesting blood repertoires may reflect thyroid immune responses. In validation, the model predicted progression to ophthalmopathy a median of roughly 6.5 months before onset, with around 70% sensitivity and roughly 73% specificity. Sample size was not statistically predetermined, and blinding of investigators to group allocation was not performed. In cross-validation, a model built on a 13 V-J signature told ophthalmopathy apart from stable hyperthyroidism with 85% to 90% sensitivity and roughly 81% specificity, and in testing the same model reached 80%/75%.

The germline ends are 13 bases apart after V is trimmed by 0 bases and J by 4 bases. The germline V gene sets CDR1 to SGHRS and CDR2 to YFSETQ. The CDR3 runs 15 residues from the cysteine to the phenylalanine. The DNA shown is the 45-base CDR3, in frame from base 1. TCR beta CDR3 regions were amplified from RNA transcripts. For the first round of RT-PCR on the TCR CDR3, the HTBI primer set was used together with the Qiagen OneStep RT-PCR kit. Libraries were constructed in a second round of multiplex PCR, after which size selection and purification were performed. The libraries were sequenced on an Illumina HiSeq2000 using paired-end 100 bp reads. The source study handled its data this way. SOAPnuke was used to process the raw data, removing reads that contained adapters or uncalled bases, had a mean Phred below 15, or lacked an exact match to the constant primer or identifier. COPE v1.2.5 was used to merge high-quality paired reads, and clonotypes were defined as unique nucleotide sequences. MiTCR v1.1 was used to align the clonotypes against IMGT TRBV, TRBD and TRBJ reference segments. The analysis was restricted to V-J combinations with a frequency above 0.0001, which together covered 99% to 99.2% of the repertoires. The TCS score was defined as F50 (clonal expansion) divided by E x V (chaos), with BLOSUM62-based TCRdist calculated between CDR3 peptides within each V-J. Welch's t-statistics and random forest reduced fewer than 600 V-J features to 13, which were used in a naive Bayes classifier (R e1071). TCRdb trimmed the raw reads at Q25, called clones with MiXCR and kept productive beta chains. Rows merge per CDR3 protein into single entries with the most common DNA and genes. TCRdb's processing, not the authors', yielded these V and J calls. This sample is represented by 530,000 or so distinct CDR3 sequences; less than 25% of them were singletons. The ten most abundant clones make up around 10% of the sample.

About this clonotype itself: The antigen it recognizes is unknown. Base-call qualities are not available, and no considerably larger clone is one nucleotide away.

Specimen: blood. The chain is assembled from TRBV5-1 and TRBJ1-2; a tentative D match to TRBD1 spans 5 bases. The TCR sequence derives from a woman in her twenties or thirties with Graves' ophthalmopathy. The DNA reads TGCGCCAGCAGCTTGGACCAGGGTGGGGTCTATGGCTACACCTTC. This gives the protein CASSLDQGGVYGYTF.